This record covers a single T cell receptor beta chain. Its antigen is not known. The junction and the germline gene differ at one end; a read error may be behind it. The sample originates from a study of T cell repertoires in cytomegalovirus infection. Overall study findings and caveats: HLA-C-restricted TCR beta clonotypes specific for CMV led the ex vivo response.

The germline V gene encodes CDR1 LNHNV and CDR2 YYDKDF (reference sequence). CDR3 length equals 15 residues. One entry per CDR3 protein, called by TCRdb with MiXCR from the reads. Of some 940,000 distinct CDR3 sequences in the sample, roughly 30% were seen once. Source: cultured CD8+ T cells from PBMCs, taken from culture after CMV antigen stimulation. This chain connects TRBV15 to TRBJ1-1, with D possibly TRBD1 on 5 matching bases. The sequence derives from a human donor in good health (CMV status not recorded). Some clones in this sample may be carry-over from other donors' samples. This chain's CDR3 is CVTSRVRGARTEAFF. The CDR3 DNA follows: TGTGTCACCAGCAGAGTGAGAGGGGCAAGGACTGAAGCTTTCTTT.